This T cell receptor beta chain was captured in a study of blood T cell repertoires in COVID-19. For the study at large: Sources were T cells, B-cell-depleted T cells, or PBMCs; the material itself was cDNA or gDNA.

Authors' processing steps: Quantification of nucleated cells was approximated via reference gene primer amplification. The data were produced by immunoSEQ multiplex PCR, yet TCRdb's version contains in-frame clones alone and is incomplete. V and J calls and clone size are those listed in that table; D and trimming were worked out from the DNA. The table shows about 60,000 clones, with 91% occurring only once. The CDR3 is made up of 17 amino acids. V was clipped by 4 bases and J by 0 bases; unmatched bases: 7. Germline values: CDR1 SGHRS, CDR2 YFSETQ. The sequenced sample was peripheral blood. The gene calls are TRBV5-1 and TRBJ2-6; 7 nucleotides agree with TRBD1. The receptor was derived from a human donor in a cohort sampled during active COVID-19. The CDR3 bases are TGCGCCAGCAGCCCGACAGGGATCACCTCTGGGGCCAACGTCCTGACTTTC. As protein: CASSPTGITSGANVLTF.